Ten or more counts support the clone carrying this T cell receptor (beta chain). The sample comes from a study of human T cells and chemical hapten exposure. Study context: Patients, predominantly female, presented with alopecia areata, totalis or universalis.

V lost 6 bases to trimming and J lost 2 bases, with 10 bases between them. CDR3 size: 14 residues. TCRdb fed the RACE reads into MiXCR, producing one record per CDR3 protein. The repertoire holds fewer than 500,000 distinct CDR3 sequences, with around 5% as singletons. As to time point: patch test 1, 2 weeks after DPC sensitization. Described treatment: therapeutic diphenylcyclopropenone sensitization with weekly scalp DPC. The genes are TRBV12-3 or TRBV12-4 and TRBJ2-2; D ambiguous. The source is a woman aged 50 to 60 with alopecia areata. Some clones in this sample may be carry-over from other donors' samples. This specimen consisted of whole blood, obtained in connection with sensitization to the hapten diphenylcyclopropenone (DPC). CDR3 DNA sequence: TGTGCCAGCAGCCGCGACCAAAACACCGGGGAGCTGTTTTTT. Amino acids: CASSRDQNTGELFF.